This T cell receptor beta chain was documented in a study of response to subunit inactivated influenza vaccine. Trimming stripped 5 bases from V and 0 bases from J, with 7 bases between. This CDR3 contains 13 residues. Looked up from germline, CDR1 is SGHVS and CDR2 is FQNEAQ. This clonotype has more than one count but fewer than ten. Each CDR3 protein is one row after TCRdb ran MiXCR on the RT-PCR reads. The table has about 570,000 distinct CDR3 sequences, around 10% seen once; the top ten hold approximately 9.9%. These data were also reused for a study on T cells expressing NK-cell markers. That work contributes: With UMIs, 5'RACE template switching was used to make TCR beta cDNA. Most of the eight sequenced donors tested HCMV-seropositive; one tested seronegative. Expanded NKG2C+ T cell clones were not confirmed as HCMV-specific.

The rearrangement joins TRBV7-8 to TRBJ1-1; D is unresolved. The source of this sequence is a middle-aged man who received an inactivated influenza vaccine. This specimen was PBMCs from blood, taken on the day of vaccination. CDR3 region: CASSPSMNTEAFF. The CDR3 nucleotides read TGTGCCAGCAGCCCTTCCATGAACACTGAAGCTTTCTTT.